A single sample is the source of the 19 T cell receptor beta chains below, sequenced in a study of cytomegalovirus exposure and HLA in healthy donors listed by TCRdb under 2017. The receptor library was made with the immunoSEQ multiplex PCR assay. For the multiplex PCR, a mixture combining 60 forward primers for TCR Vbeta segments and 13 reverse primers for TCR Jbeta segments was used. TCRdb mirrors the immuneACCESS table, restricted to in-frame sequences. Some clones are absent from its copies; in checked studies, under half trace to an unresolved V gene, and the reason for the others is unknown. Counted in this sample were 130,000 or so clones; 78% of them appeared once. The ten most abundant clones make up about 1.6% of the sample. The sample was PBMCs. These receptors all stem from a woman aged 18 to 35 in good health and CMV-seronegative.

J is TRBJ2-7 and V is TRBV5-6; TRBD1 aligns across 10 bases. Germline CDR1 and CDR2: SGHDT and YYEEEE. The trim removed 5 bases at V and 6 bases at J, leaving 8 bases unmatched. The CDR3 contains 14 residues. CDR3 loop: CASSFGTGDREQYF. CDR3 sequence (DNA): TGTGCCAGCAGTTTTGGGACAGGGGATCGCGAGCAGTACTTC.

This clone was detected once. J is TRBJ2-5 and V is TRBV5-6; D not certain. This CDR3 has 14 residues. Germline V lookup: CDR1 SGHDT, CDR2 YYEEEE. Deletions cut 0 bases from V and 2 bases from J, with 8 bases between. The CDR3 nucleotides read TGTGCCAGCAGCTTGGGAAAGCTTCAAGAGACCCAGTACTTC. The encoded protein is CASSLGKLQETQYF.

The chain recombines TRBV10-1 with TRBJ2-2, with 15 positions matching TRBD2. Germline CDR1 reads WNHNN; CDR2 reads SYGVQD (reference sequence). The CDR3 is 14 amino acids. V was pared by 11 bases and J by 5 bases, with 3 bases of the junction left unmatched. CDR3 coding DNA: TGCGCCTCGGGACTAGCGGGAGGTACCGGGGAGCTGTTTTTT. Residues: CASGLAGGTGELFF.

The CDR3 reads CAISVASSTDTQYF. The CDR3 DNA reads TGTGCCATCAGTGTGGCTAGCAGCACAGATACGCAGTATTTT. The chain combines TRBV10-3 with TRBJ2-3, with a tentative D call TRBD2 (5 bases). Germline V lookup: CDR1 ENHRY, CDR2 SYGVKD. V was clipped by 4 bases and J by 0 bases, with 8 bases between them. The CDR3 sequence is 14 residues long.

This clone was observed once. This chain uses TRBV6-5 with TRBJ1-2, with 8 bases fitting TRBD1. The CDR3 is 14 amino acids. V lost 0 bases, J lost 3 bases, and 0 bases stayed unmatched. Germline V gene lookup returns CDR1 MNHEY and CDR2 SVGAGI. The CDR3 here is CASSYSGQDYGYTF. The CDR3 bases are TGTGCCAGCAGTTACTCGGGACAGGACTATGGCTACACCTTC.

The chain couples TRBV6-1 to TRBJ1-4, with 9 bases identical to TRBD1. The germline gives CDR1 MNHNS, CDR2 SASEGT. V trimming: 5 bases; J trimming: 7 bases; junction bases outside the gene matches: 8. The CDR3 is made up of 15 amino acids. The CDR3 loop reads CASSQTGGAAEKLFF. CDR3 DNA: TGTGCCAGCAGTCAAACAGGGGGCGCAGCTGAAAAACTGTTTTTT.

This rearrangement joins TRBV5-5 to TRBJ2-1, with D perhaps matching TRBD2 (6 bases). CDR3 length: 14 amino acids. Trimming stripped 0 bases from V and 6 bases from J, with 10 bases between. Looked up from germline, CDR1 is SGHKS and CDR2 is YYEKEE (reference sequence). Here the CDR3 reads CASSLEGRRNEQFF. The CDR3 nucleotides read TGTGCCAGCAGCTTGGAGGGGAGGCGCAATGAGCAGTTCTTC.

The gene calls are TRBV7-2 and TRBJ2-2; D unclear. Germline assignment: CDR1 SGHTA and CDR2 FQGNSA. The ends were cut back, 4 bases at V and 6 bases at J, with 12 bases in the middle. CDR3 length: 14 residues. The CDR3 nucleotides are TGTGCCAGCAGCTCGACCTTCGCGGCCGGGGAGCTGTTTTTT. Translating gives CASSSTFAAGELFF.

The J gene is TRBJ1-2, the V gene TRBV7-8, with a weak D call TRBD1 (6 bases). Trimming removed 3 bases from V and 7 bases from J, with 18 bases in between. The CDR3 has 15 residues. Germline values: CDR1 SGHVS, CDR2 FQNEAQ. The CDR3 is CASSLYRGQLVGYTF. DNA for the CDR3: TGTGCCAGCAGCTTGTACCGGGGACAACTGGTTGGCTACACCTTC.

This chain links TRBV5-4 with TRBJ2-1, with 8 bases lining up with TRBD2. Per germline, CDR1 SGHNT and CDR2 YYREEE (reference sequence). The length of the CDR3 is 15 residues. V gave up 6 bases and J gave up 5 bases; unmatched junction bases: 10. CDR3 coding DNA: TGTGCCAGCAACCTAGAACTAGCGGCTAACAATGAGCAGTTCTTC. It translates to CASNLELAANNEQFF.

This chain links TRBV5-6 with TRBJ2-3; TRBD2 matches 13 bases. CDR1 is SGHDT and CDR2 is YYEEEE in the germline V gene. CDR3 size: 16 residues. After removal of 4 bases from V and 7 bases from J, the junction contained 9 bases not matched to a gene. The CDR3 region has the DNA TGTGCCAGCAGCCCCCTGACTAGCGGGAGGATAAATACGCAGTATTTT. Its protein product is CASSPLTSGRINTQYF. Combining the CDR3 with reference TRBV5-6 and TRBJ2-3 gives the whole variable domain DAGVTQSPTHLIKTRGQQVTLRCSPKSGHDTVSWYQQALGQGPQFIFQYYEEEERQRGNFPDRFSGHQFPNYSSELNVNALLLGDSALYLCASSPLTSGRINTQYFGPGTRLTVL.

This clone appeared once. The chain uses TRBV15 and TRBJ2-1, with D possibly being TRBD2 (6 bases). Germline lookup yields CDR1 LNHNV and CDR2 YYDKDF (reference sequence). This CDR3 region has 13 residues. The V gene lost 0 bases and the J gene lost 8 bases, with 8 bases spanning the gap. The CDR3 DNA sequence: TGTGCCACCAGCAGAGATCCGGGGGATGAGCAGTTCTTC. Residues: CATSRDPGDEQFF.

The V and J genes are TRBV6-6 and TRBJ2-5, with D tentatively TRBD2 (6 bases). V was trimmed by 6 bases and J by 1 base, leaving 12 bases between them. The CDR3 extends over 14 amino acids. Germline V CDR1 and CDR2: MNHNY, SVGAGI (reference sequence). The CDR3 coding sequence is TGTGCCAGCAGATCTCTAGCGCTCCAAGAGACCCAGTACTTC. Translated, it gives CASRSLALQETQYF.

The sample holds one count of this clone. The rearrangement links TRBV11-2 to TRBJ1-1; 9 positions agree with TRBD1. The germline gives CDR1 SGHAT, CDR2 FQNNGV. The CDR3 is 16 amino acids. Unmatched junction bases numbered 6, after V lost 4 bases and J lost 0 bases. CDR3 amino acids: CASSSRQGEMNTEAFF. The DNA for the CDR3 is TGTGCCAGCAGCTCCCGACAGGGGGAAATGAACACTGAAGCTTTCTTT.

V is TRBV19 and J is TRBJ2-3; 7 nucleotides line up with TRBD2. Germline loops: CDR1 LNHDA, CDR2 SQIVND (reference sequence). V was pared by 8 bases and J by 5 bases, with 10 bases of the junction left unmatched. This CDR3 is built from 14 residues. The chain's CDR3 is CASVGGRAGDTQYF. The CDR3 DNA is TGTGCCAGTGTCGGTGGGAGGGCCGGAGATACGCAGTATTTT.

The chain carries TRBV5-1 and TRBJ2-2; 10 nucleotides match TRBD1. Trimming cost V 0 bases and J 2 bases; bases outside gene matches: 7. Germline values: CDR1 SGHRS, CDR2 YFSETQ. The CDR3 length is 18 residues. CDR3 protein: CASSLAFGTGANTGELFF. The CDR3 region has the DNA TGCGCCAGCAGCTTGGCCTTCGGGACAGGGGCAAACACCGGGGAGCTGTTTTTT.

V and J are TRBV6-1 and TRBJ2-3, with D possibly being TRBD1 (6 bases). V was shortened by 5 bases and J by 4 bases, with 16 bases between the two germline ends. This CDR3 is 15 amino acids long. Germline CDR1 is MNHNS and CDR2 is SASEGT. Written as DNA, the CDR3 is TGTGCCAGCAGTATTATCCCCGCAGGGGCAGATACGCAGTATTTT. Translation gives CASSIIPAGADTQYF.

The DNA of the CDR3 is TGTGCCAGCTCCGACAGTGTCCAAGAGACCCAGTACTTC. This gives the protein CASSDSVQETQYF. The chain uses TRBV6-5 and TRBJ2-5, with D perhaps matching TRBD1 (5 bases). The germline V and J ends were trimmed by 8 bases and 1 base, with 11 bases remaining between them. Germline V CDR1 and CDR2: MNHEY, SVGAGI. The CDR3 spans 13 residues.

V gene TRBV7-2 combines with J gene TRBJ2-1; D unresolved. Germline CDR1 SGHTA, CDR2 FQGNSA. CDR3 length: 16 residues. The V end was cut by 2 bases, the J end by 7 bases, with 18 bases between. As DNA, the CDR3 is TGTGCCAGCAGCTTATTTGGCGGTCCTATAAGGAATGAGCAGTTCTTC. This translates into CASSLFGGPIRNEQFF.